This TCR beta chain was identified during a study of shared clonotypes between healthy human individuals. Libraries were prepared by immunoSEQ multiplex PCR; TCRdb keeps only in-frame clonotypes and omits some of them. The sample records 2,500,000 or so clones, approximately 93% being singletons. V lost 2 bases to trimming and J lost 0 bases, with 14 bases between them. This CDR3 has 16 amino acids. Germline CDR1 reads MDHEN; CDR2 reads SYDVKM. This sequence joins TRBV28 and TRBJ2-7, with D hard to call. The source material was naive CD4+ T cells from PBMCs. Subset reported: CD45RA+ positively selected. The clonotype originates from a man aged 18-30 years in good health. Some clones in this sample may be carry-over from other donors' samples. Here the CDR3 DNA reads TGTGCCAGCAGTTTAAACGTCTGGGGTAGCTCCTACGAGCAGTACTTC. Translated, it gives CASSLNVWGSSYEQYF.